The 32 T cell receptor beta chains reported below all come from one sample, sequenced in a study of immune evolution from preneoplasia to lung adenocarcinoma. Measured with immunoSEQ multiplex PCR; TCRdb has only the in-frame clones, and not every one. The table includes about 14,000 clones, approximately 77% detected once. Sequencing was done on a sample of FFPE minimally invasive lung adenocarcinoma tissue. Every receptor here comes from a person aged 55-80 years with lung adenocarcinoma.

This chain links TRBV5-4 with TRBJ2-1; possibly TRBD1 for D (7 bases). Germline lookup yields CDR1 SGHNT and CDR2 YYREEE (reference sequence). Trimming shortened V by 3 bases and J by 5 bases, and 15 bases separated the two germline ends. This CDR3 has 15 amino acids. The CDR3 DNA reads TGTGCCAGCAGCTCGGAGGGGGCGAAGAACAATGAGCAGTTCTTC. Residues: CASSSEGAKNNEQFF. Variable domain in full (rest from reference TRBV5-4 and TRBJ2-1): ETGVTQSPTHLIKTRGQQVTLRCSSQSGHNTVSWYQQALGQGPQFIFQYYREEENGRGNFPPRFSGLQFPNYSSELNVNALELDDSALYLCASSSEGAKNNEQFFGPGTRLTVL.

A remark on this clone: In the same sample, other DNA sequences code for this CDR3. The chain combines TRBV25-1 with TRBJ1-5; D unclear. With 1 base removed from V and 3 bases from J, the gap between germline ends came to 10 bases. CDR1 is MGHDK and CDR2 is SYGVNS in the germline V gene. The CDR3 extends over 15 amino acids. The CDR3 nucleotides are TGTGCCAGCAGTGAATCATGGGATGACAATCAGCCCCAGCATTTT. It yields the protein CASSESWDDNQPQHF.

The gene calls are TRBV19 and TRBJ1-5; D is unclear. The CDR3 has 14 residues. Germline V CDR1 and CDR2: LNHDA, SQIVND (reference sequence). V lost 5 bases, J lost 8 bases, and 16 bases lay in between. CDR3 nucleotide sequence: TGTGCCAGTAGTCCGCGGACCAAATTTGAGCCCCAGCATTTT. As protein: CASSPRTKFEPQHF.

V gene TRBV10-3 combines with J gene TRBJ1-2, with 9 bases identical to TRBD1. The junction had 7 bases not matched to a gene; V was cut back by 6 bases and J by 5 bases. The CDR3 loop spans 14 amino acids. Germline values: CDR1 ENHRY, CDR2 SYGVKD. CDR3 amino acids: CAISLQGAGYGYTF. DNA of the CDR3: TGTGCCATCAGCCTACAGGGGGCAGGGTATGGCTACACCTTC.

This clone was observed once. This chain connects TRBV27 to TRBJ1-1, with 7 bases matching TRBD1. V gave up 6 bases and J gave up 5 bases; unmatched junction bases: 15. This CDR3 spans 16 amino acids. Germline CDR1 is MNHEY and CDR2 is SMNVEV (reference sequence). The CDR3 region has the DNA TGTGCCAGCAGCGTGGAGGGGGCGGGAGTGTGGACTGAAGCTTTCTTT. It specifies CASSVEGAGVWTEAFF.

V is TRBV7-8 and J is TRBJ2-7; D ambiguous. The V end lost 6 bases, the J end lost 0 bases, and 15 bases lay between the germline ends. Germline lookup yields CDR1 SGHVS and CDR2 FQNEAQ. The CDR3 consists of 15 residues. Here the CDR3 DNA reads TGTGCCAGCAGGTCTTCTTGGGTGACCTCCTACGAGCAGTACTTC. Residues: CASRSSWVTSYEQYF.

This sequence joins TRBV5-5 and TRBJ2-5; 9 bases align to TRBD1. After removal of 6 bases from V and 0 bases from J, the junction contained 3 bases not matched to a gene. The germline V gene encodes CDR1 SGHKS and CDR2 YYEKEE (reference sequence). The CDR3 is made up of 14 amino acids. DNA of the CDR3: TGTGCCAGCATCGGACAGGGGCACCAAGAGACCCAGTACTTC. It specifies CASIGQGHQETQYF.

The chain carries TRBV2 and TRBJ2-7; D gene ambiguous. The ends were cut back, 0 bases at V and 0 bases at J, with 12 bases in the middle. Germline V lookup: CDR1 SNHLY, CDR2 FYNNEI. The CDR3 runs 16 residues. In DNA form, the CDR3 reads TGTGCCAGCAGTGAAGCGCTTAGGGTATCCTCCTACGAGCAGTACTTC. Protein: CASSEALRVSSYEQYF.

This rearrangement joins TRBV27 to TRBJ2-7; D is possibly TRBD1 (7 bases). V shed 10 bases and J shed 6 bases, with 28 bases lying between them. CDR3 size: 16 residues. Per germline, CDR1 MNHEY and CDR2 SMNVEV (reference sequence). For the CDR3, the DNA is TGTGCCACCACCGAGAGGGGGACAGTAGGGGGGACCGAGCAGTACTTC. This translates into CATTERGTVGGTEQYF.

The chain joins TRBV11-2 to TRBJ2-7, with TRBD1 identical over 7 bases. The junction had 4 bases not matched to a gene; V was cut back by 3 bases and J by 2 bases. The CDR3 loop spans 14 amino acids. Germline V lookup: CDR1 SGHAT, CDR2 FQNNGV. CDR3 nucleotides: TGTGCCAGCAGCTTGGGACAGCCAGCCTACGAGCAGTACTTC. Protein product: CASSLGQPAYEQYF.

The chain employs TRBV7-2 and TRBJ2-7; TRBD2 matches 10 bases. The CDR3 contains 18 residues. Trimming removed 3 bases from V and 4 bases from J; junction bases left unmatched: 15. Germline assignment: CDR1 SGHTA and CDR2 FQGNSA. CDR3 DNA sequence: TGTGCCAGCAGCTTTCTTGCTAGCGGGGGCCTCTCCAGATACGAGCAGTACTTC. Translated: CASSFLASGGLSRYEQYF.

This clone was found once. J is TRBJ2-3 and V is TRBV7-9; TRBD2 might be the D (6 bases). V was shortened by 3 bases and J by 3 bases, with 10 bases between the two germline ends. This CDR3 is built from 14 residues. The germline V gene has CDR1 SEHNR and CDR2 FQNEAQ (reference sequence). In nucleotides, the CDR3 is TGTGCCAGCAGCTTGGGGGGAGAGACAGATACGCAGTATTTT. It yields the protein CASSLGGETDTQYF.

The chain combines TRBV6-5 with TRBJ1-2; perhaps TRBD1 as D (5 bases). Germline V gene lookup returns CDR1 MNHEY and CDR2 SVGAGI. The V end was cut by 6 bases, the J end by 5 bases, with 13 bases between. The CDR3 length is 13 residues. The DNA for the CDR3 is TGTGCCAGCAGACAACAGGATTCGTATGGCTACACCTTC. Its protein is CASRQQDSYGYTF.

The chain couples TRBV4-3 to TRBJ1-5, with D possibly being TRBD1 (6 bases). The germline V and J ends were trimmed by 0 bases and 4 bases, with 13 bases remaining between them. This CDR3 spans 16 amino acids. CDR1 is LGHNA, CDR2 YSLEER, per germline. Here the CDR3 reads CASSQDYRVQNQPQHF. CDR3 coding DNA: TGCGCCAGCAGCCAAGATTACAGGGTCCAGAATCAGCCCCAGCATTTT.

The J gene is TRBJ1-1, the V gene TRBV5-1; D gene unclear. Germline V lookup: CDR1 SGHRS, CDR2 YFSETQ. The germline V and J ends were trimmed by 4 bases and 7 bases, with 20 bases remaining between them. CDR3 length: 15 residues. The CDR3 DNA reads TGCGCCAGCAGCCTACAGACACCACCCCTTGGTGAAGCTTTCTTT. Its translation is CASSLQTPPLGEAFF.

V and J are TRBV6-4 and TRBJ2-3, with 8 bases fitting TRBD2. Trimming removed 5 bases from V and 1 base from J; junction bases left unmatched: 8. This CDR3 comprises 16 residues. Germline CDR1 MRHNA, CDR2 SNTAGT. The chain's CDR3 is CASSPSLSGGTDTQYF. The DNA for the CDR3 is TGTGCCAGCAGTCCCTCCCTTAGCGGGGGCACAGATACGCAGTATTTT.

The V call is TRBV27, the J call TRBJ1-2, with a possible D match to TRBD1 (5 bases). The CDR3 totals 14 residues. The germline CDR1 and CDR2 sequences are MNHEY and SMNVEV (reference sequence). With 7 bases removed from V and 8 bases from J, the gap between germline ends came to 20 bases. The CDR3 reads CASTRTRTGGGYTF. For the CDR3, the DNA is TGTGCCAGCACCCGGACGCGGACGGGGGGAGGCTACACCTTC.

CDR3 coding DNA: TGTGCCAGCAGCCCCAGGGGCTACGAGCAGTACTTC. Translated, it gives CASSPRGYEQYF. The chain combines TRBV2 with TRBJ2-7; possible D gene TRBD1, 6 bases. This CDR3 is built from 12 residues. Germline-derived CDR1 and CDR2 are SNHLY and FYNNEI. V gave up 6 bases and J gave up 3 bases, with 9 bases separating them.

V and J are TRBV14 and TRBJ2-5, with TRBD2 identical over 8 bases. CDR1 is SGHDN and CDR2 is FVKESK in the germline V gene. Trimming at V came to 1 base and at J to 5 bases, leaving 3 bases not matched to a gene. The CDR3 sequence is 14 residues long. The CDR3 bases are TGTGCCAGCAGCCAAGGGACTAGCTGGGAGACCCAGTACTTC. This codes for CASSQGTSWETQYF.

The chain has TRBV9 and TRBJ2-2; D is unclear. This CDR3 has 15 residues. V lost 0 bases and J lost 4, with 10 bases in between. Germline CDR1 SGDLS, CDR2 YYNGEE. The CDR3 here is CASSVVLESTGELFF. The CDR3 region has the DNA TGTGCCAGCAGCGTAGTTTTGGAGTCCACCGGGGAGCTGTTTTTT.

The gene calls are TRBV30 and TRBJ1-1; D is uncertain. The germline gives CDR1 GTSNPN, CDR2 SVGIG (reference sequence). The V and J ends lost 4 bases and 1 base respectively, with 10 bases between them. The CDR3 is 13 amino acids. CDR3 sequence (DNA): TGTGCCTGGACACGAAGAAGGAACACTGAAGCTTTCTTT. This gives the protein CAWTRRRNTEAFF.

V usage is TRBV4-3 and J usage is TRBJ2-2; 9 bases match TRBD1. This CDR3 is 14 amino acids long. The V gene end was trimmed by 4 bases and the J gene end by 7 bases; junction bases not matched to a gene: 4. Germline V lookup: CDR1 LGHNA, CDR2 YSLEER. CDR3 DNA sequence: TGCGCCAGCAGCCCCCGGACAGGGGACGGGGAGCTGTTTTTT. Its translation: CASSPRTGDGELFF.

The CDR3 reads CASSYSTDTEAFF. Here the CDR3 DNA reads TGTGCCAGCAGTTACTCGACAGACACTGAAGCTTTCTTT. The rearrangement links TRBV6-6 to TRBJ1-1; tentative D call: TRBD1 (5 bases). Germline V CDR1 and CDR2: MNHNY, SVGAGI (reference sequence). This CDR3 is built from 13 residues. Trimming removed 0 bases at V and 3 bases at J, with 5 bases between.

The chain uses TRBV30 and TRBJ2-2; unclear D gene. Between the trimmed V and J ends, which lost 3 bases and 6 bases, there was a span of 14 bases. The CDR3 runs 14 residues. CDR1 is GTSNPN, CDR2 SVGIG, per germline (reference sequence). CDR3 sequence: CAWRVANGSGELFF. CDR3 nucleotides: TGTGCCTGGAGGGTGGCTAACGGGTCCGGGGAGCTGTTTTTT.

This chain connects TRBV6-5 to TRBJ1-2; 8 nucleotides agree with TRBD1. Per the germline V gene, CDR1 is MNHEY and CDR2 is SVGAGI. The J segment lost 3 bases and the V segment lost 0 bases, leaving 3 bases of the junction unmatched. The CDR3 length is 15 residues. CDR3 residues: CASSYSGQGDYGYTF. The DNA of the CDR3 is TGTGCCAGCAGTTACTCCGGACAGGGAGACTATGGCTACACCTTC.

The chain has TRBV19 and TRBJ2-1; no clear D. Trimming shortened V by 5 bases and J by 6 bases, and 17 bases separated the two germline ends. The length of the CDR3 is 15 residues. The germline gives CDR1 LNHDA, CDR2 SQIVND (reference sequence). The CDR3 loop reads CASSGRYRVRNEQFF. The CDR3 DNA is TGTGCCAGTAGTGGCCGGTATCGCGTACGCAATGAGCAGTTCTTC.

This sequence joins TRBV2 and TRBJ2-3, with TRBD1 identical over 10 bases. This CDR3 spans 14 amino acids. V shed 6 bases, J shed 6 bases, and the junction held 6 bases outside the gene matches. CDR1 and CDR2 (germline): SNHLY, FYNNEI. This chain's CDR3 is CASSGTGVTDTQYF. The CDR3 DNA reads as TGTGCCAGCAGCGGGACAGGGGTGACGGATACGCAGTATTTT.

The rearrangement joins TRBV30 to TRBJ2-5; D is unresolved. V was trimmed by 3 bases and J by 5 bases, leaving 13 bases between them. The germline CDR1 and CDR2 sequences are GTSNPN and SVGIG (reference sequence). The CDR3 has 13 amino acids. The CDR3 DNA reads as TGTGCCTGGAGGGTAGGGTCCGGGGAGACCCAGTACTTC. Translating gives CAWRVGSGETQYF.

This clone came up once. V gene TRBV5-1 combines with J gene TRBJ2-7; the D gene could be TRBD1 or TRBD2 (6 bases each). The V gene's germline CDR1 is SGHRS and CDR2 YFSETQ. The V and J ends lost 3 bases and 4 bases respectively, with 17 bases between them. The CDR3 covers 15 residues. This CDR3 is CASSSTAGQVYEQYF. Here the CDR3 DNA reads TGCGCCAGCAGCTCAACCGCGGGACAAGTATACGAGCAGTACTTC.

This chain uses TRBV18 with TRBJ2-1, with D uncertain. With 2 bases removed from V and 10 bases from J, the gap between germline ends came to 9 bases. Germline CDR1 reads KGHSH; CDR2 reads LQKENI. This CDR3 has 12 amino acids. In nucleotides, the CDR3 is TGTGCCAGCTCACCAAGGGTCCCAGAGCAGTTCTTC. Amino acids: CASSPRVPEQFF.

The sample holds a few counts of this clone. The genes are TRBV11-2 and TRBJ1-2; D is undetermined. Germline V lookup: CDR1 SGHAT, CDR2 FQNNGV. The V end lost 0 bases, the J end lost 2 bases, and 4 bases lay between the germline ends. This CDR3 spans 13 amino acids. CDR3 in DNA: TGTGCCAGCAGCTTAGATTCGAACTATGGCTACACCTTC. It codes for CASSLDSNYGYTF.

The chain has TRBV28 and TRBJ2-1, with D hard to call. This CDR3 has 12 amino acids. Germline assignment: CDR1 MDHEN and CDR2 SYDVKM. Trimming took 5 bases from V and 10 from J, leaving 12 bases between them. CDR3 in amino acids: CASSPLGFEQFF. Here the CDR3 DNA reads TGTGCCAGCAGTCCCCTGGGTTTCGAGCAGTTCTTC. The variable domain in full, completed from reference TRBV28 and TRBJ2-1, reads DVKVTQSSRYLVKRTGEKVFLECVQDMDHENMFWYRQDPGLGLRLIYFSYDVKMKEKGDIPEGYSVSREKKERFSLILESASTNQTSMYLCASSPLGFEQFFGPGTRLTVL.